These 18 T cell receptor beta chains originate from one sample sequenced in a study of circulating tumor DNA in untreated peripheral T-cell lymphoma. Method: immunoSEQ multiplex PCR; TCRdb's copy keeps in-frame clones and lacks some. The sample includes around 10,000 clones, roughly 80% of them seen just once. Input material: tumor tissue. These receptors originate from a human donor with peripheral T-cell lymphoma.

This clone was picked up one time. The chain recombines TRBV6-1 with TRBJ1-6, with D tentatively TRBD1 (5 bases). V was shortened by 0 bases and J by 8 bases, with 8 bases between the two germline ends. The CDR3 loop spans 14 amino acids. Looked up from germline, CDR1 is MNHNS and CDR2 is SASEGT. The CDR3 loop is CASSEAKGYSPLHF. The CDR3 nucleotides read TGTGCCAGCAGTGAAGCTAAGGGGTATTCACCCCTCCACTTT.

This clone was observed a few times. This rearrangement joins TRBV19 to TRBJ1-1; 7 nucleotides line up with TRBD1. The V gene's germline CDR1 is LNHDA and CDR2 SQIVND (reference sequence). The trim removed 4 bases at V and 1 base at J, leaving 6 bases unmatched. The CDR3 contains 15 residues. CDR3 bases: TGTGCCAGTAGTAGCCCTTACAGGGGGAACACTGAAGCTTTCTTT. Its translation: CASSSPYRGNTEAFF.

This chain links TRBV19 with TRBJ2-7; 8 bases are shared with TRBD2. Germline trimming cut 5 bases from V and 2 bases from J; bases unmatched to any gene: 5. Germline-derived CDR1 and CDR2 are LNHDA and SQIVND (reference sequence). CDR3 length: 14 residues. CDR3 in amino acids: CASSPASGPYEQYF. CDR3 sequence (DNA): TGTGCCAGTAGTCCGGCTAGCGGGCCCTACGAGCAGTACTTC.

V gene TRBV6-8 combines with J gene TRBJ1-5, with a possible D match to TRBD1 (6 bases). The CDR3 totals 16 residues. Looked up from germline, CDR1 is MNHGY and CDR2 is SAAAGT. With 2 bases removed from V and 6 bases from J, the gap between germline ends came to 17 bases. The CDR3 is CASSYVLGGSAQPQHF. The CDR3, as DNA: TGTGCCAGCAGTTACGTTTTGGGGGGCTCGGCTCAGCCCCAGCATTTT.

In its sample, this clone is medium-sized. The chain joins TRBV11-3 to TRBJ2-1; TRBD2 matches at 10 bases. CDR3 size: 14 residues. V lost 5 bases, J lost 5 bases, and 3 bases stayed unmatched. CDR1 is SGHNT and CDR2 is YENEEA in the germline V gene. In nucleotides, the CDR3 is TGTGCCAGCAGCAAAAGCGGGGGGGACAATGAGCAGTTCTTC. It codes for CASSKSGGDNEQFF.

V usage is TRBV15 and J usage is TRBJ2-3; TRBD2 matches at 11 bases. CDR3 length: 15 amino acids. Germline V CDR1 and CDR2: LNHNV, YYDKDF (reference sequence). Trimming at V came to 4 bases and at J to 2 bases, leaving 2 bases not matched to a gene. CDR3 loop: CATSTGLADTDTQYF. For the CDR3, the DNA is TGTGCCACCAGCACGGGACTAGCGGACACAGATACGCAGTATTTT.

This chain links TRBV18 with TRBJ2-5; D is uncertain. Germline CDR1 and CDR2: KGHSH and LQKENI. V was pared by 2 bases and J by 4 bases, with 17 bases between. The CDR3 has 16 residues. CDR3 residues: CASSPGDKGILETQYF. The CDR3 coding sequence is TGTGCCAGCTCACCAGGCGACAAGGGAATATTAGAGACCCAGTACTTC. The variable domain in full, completed from reference TRBV18 and TRBJ2-5, reads NAGVMQNPRHLVRRRGQEARLRCSPMKGHSHVYWYRQLPEEGLKFMVYLQKENIIDESGMPKERFSAEFPKEGPSILRIQQVVRGDSAAYFCASSPGDKGILETQYFGPGTRLLVL.

The V call is TRBV29-1, the J call TRBJ1-1; 7 positions agree with TRBD1. Germline loops: CDR1 SQVTM, CDR2 ANQGSEA. The length of the CDR3 is 13 residues. V was pared by 5 bases and J by 1 base, with 4 bases of the junction left unmatched. The CDR3: CSVRRTGNTEAFF. The DNA for the CDR3 is TGCAGCGTTAGGCGGACAGGGAACACTGAAGCTTTCTTT.

Comment on this clone: Its ends do not fully match the called genes, so a read error is possible. V is TRBV19 and J is TRBJ2-1; a weak D match, TRBD2 (6 bases). The germline V gene encodes CDR1 LNHDA and CDR2 SQIVND (reference sequence). This CDR3 has 13 residues. DNA of the CDR3: TGTGCTAGTAGTAACCGCGGAGGGGATGAGCAGTTCTTC. This encodes CASSNRGGDEQFF.

CDR3 sequence reads: CASSWRLWGVNQPQHF. CDR3 nucleotide sequence: TGTGCCAGTAGTTGGAGGCTGTGGGGGGTCAATCAGCCCCAGCATTTT. The gene calls are TRBV19 and TRBJ1-5; tentatively, D is TRBD1 (5 bases). The V gene's germline CDR1 is LNHDA and CDR2 SQIVND (reference sequence). This CDR3 comprises 16 residues. V was shortened by 5 bases and J by 3 bases, with 17 bases between the two germline ends. The variable domain in full, with the rest retrieved from reference TRBV19 and TRBJ1-5, is DGGITQSPKYLFRKEGQNVTLSCEQNLNHDAMYWYRQDPGQGLRLIYYSQIVNDFQKGDIAEGYSVSREKKESFPLTVTSAQKNPTAFYLCASSWRLWGVNQPQHFGDGTRLSIL.

The chain links TRBV14 to TRBJ2-3; D remains unclear. The V end was cut by 0 bases, the J end by 1 base, with 5 bases between. Germline CDR1 is SGHDN and CDR2 is FVKESK. The CDR3 contains 14 residues. The CDR3 DNA reads TGTGCCAGCAGCCAAGATCTACGCACAGATACGCAGTATTTT. This translates into CASSQDLRTDTQYF.

The chain employs TRBV1 and TRBJ2-7; the D call in the table, TRBD2, was not verified against the DNA. TRBV1 is a listed pseudogene. This CDR3 region has 15 residues. The DNA for the CDR3 is TGCGCCAGCAGCCAAGATATAGCGGGCTCCTACGAGCAGTACTTC. As protein: CASSQDIAGSYEQYF.

CDR3 in amino acids: CATSKVGQGSPLHF. The CDR3 nucleotides read TGTGCCACCAGCAAAGTTGGCCAAGGATCACCCCTCCACTTT. The rearrangement uses TRBV15 and TRBJ1-6; D is uncertain. CDR1 LNHNV and CDR2 YYDKDF come from the germline V gene (reference sequence). This CDR3 is 14 amino acids long. V lost 4 bases and J 10 bases, leaving 14 bases between the germline ends.

The V call is TRBV15, the J call TRBJ2-5, with D perhaps TRBD2 (6 bases). Germline V CDR1 and CDR2: LNHNV, YYDKDF (reference sequence). This CDR3 has 17 amino acids. Trimming left V 0 bases short and J 3 bases short, with 17 bases between. The CDR3 protein is CATSRDGTPGGEETQYF. The CDR3 DNA reads TGTGCCACCAGCAGAGACGGGACCCCGGGCGGGGAAGAGACCCAGTACTTC. Drawing the rest from reference TRBV15 and TRBJ2-5, the complete variable domain is DAMVIQNPRYQVTQFGKPVTLSCSQTLNHNVMYWYQQKSSQAPKLLFHYYDKDFNNEADTPDNFQSRRPNTSFCFLDIRSPGLGDTAMYLCATSRDGTPGGEETQYFGPGTRLLVL.

The V gene is TRBV6-8, the J gene TRBJ2-7, with 8 bases identical to TRBD2. The CDR3 has 14 residues. Germline V gene sequence: CDR1 MNHGY, CDR2 SAAAGT. Trimming cost V 4 bases and J 3 bases; bases outside gene matches: 5. This CDR3 reads CASSFSGNIYEQYF. The CDR3, as DNA: TGTGCCAGCAGTTTTAGCGGGAATATCTACGAGCAGTACTTC.

The table lists this clone with a count of one. A read error may produce the germline difference seen at one junction end. The J gene is TRBJ2-4, the V gene TRBV19; the D is unclear. Germline V gene lookup returns CDR1 LNHDA and CDR2 SQIVND (reference sequence). CDR3 size: 14 residues. The CDR3 bases are TGTGCCAGTAGTTGGGCCCCGTCCCCAAACATTCAGTATTTC. Translated: CASSWAPSPNIQYF.

The chain links TRBV11-3 to TRBJ2-7, with 8 bases aligning to TRBD1. The germline CDR1 and CDR2 sequences are SGHNT and YENEEA. Trimming cost V 6 bases and J 3 bases; bases outside gene matches: 10. The CDR3 loop spans 15 amino acids. For the CDR3, the DNA is TGTGCCAGCAGAACCGCCGCGACAGGGGTCTACGAGCAGTACTTC. Translated: CASRTAATGVYEQYF.

This sequence joins TRBV15 and TRBJ2-7; no firm D call. The CDR3 is 14 amino acids. The V gene lost 1 base and the J gene lost 3 bases, with 10 bases spanning the gap. CDR1 is LNHNV, CDR2 YYDKDF, per germline (reference sequence). The DNA of the CDR3 is TGTGCCACCAGCAGAGTCACAACTTACTACGAGCAGTACTTC. Amino acid sequence: CATSRVTTYYEQYF. The full variable domain, with the rest looked up from reference TRBV15 and TRBJ2-7, is DAMVIQNPRYQVTQFGKPVTLSCSQTLNHNVMYWYQQKSSQAPKLLFHYYDKDFNNEADTPDNFQSRRPNTSFCFLDIRSPGLGDTAMYLCATSRVTTYYEQYFGPGTRLTVT.